This record looks at one TCR beta chain sequence and its context. The target antigen is unknown. The data originate from a study of cytomegalovirus exposure and HLA in healthy donors. Study-level background: Samples from HLA-typed donors yielded about 86 million unique TCRs in an early data release.

The PCR had 60 Vbeta and 13 Jbeta primers. The method was immunoSEQ multiplex PCR; TCRdb's version includes in-frame clones alone and lacks a portion of them. The sample has roughly 200,000 clones; the top ten hold approximately 6.5%. Germline CDR1 and CDR2: SGHTA and FQGNSA. CDR3 length: 16 amino acids. V dropped 1 base and J dropped 3; count of bases not matched to a gene: 0. The study, taken as a whole, reports: Likely technical artifact: a cluster of highly shared sequence variants. Donor immune exposure was known only as CMV serostatus. The listing of roughly 160 TCR beta chains classed them as cytomegalovirus-associated.

Sequenced input: PBMCs. This TCR was sampled from a man aged 25-45 years in good health and CMV-seronegative. The rearrangement uses TRBV7-2 and TRBJ2-1; 13 bases agree with TRBD2. CDR3 sequence: CASSLGLAGGYNEQFF. For the CDR3, the DNA is TGTGCCAGCAGCTTAGGACTAGCGGGAGGCTACAATGAGCAGTTCTTC.